Listed below are T cell receptor beta chains from one sample, sequenced in a study of blood T cell repertoires in COVID-19. Assay: immunoSEQ multiplex PCR; the TCRdb copy retains only in-frame clones and omits some. The table shows hundreds of thousands of clones, with approximately 91% occurring only once. Material: peripheral blood. The source of these receptors is a man aged 60-69 years who had recovered from COVID-19. Each CDR3 is given with its conserved first and last residue. The D gene is left open where the match is weak. The size of a clone is reported for some rows only, either as once, few or many, or as a class for expanded clones.

V	D	size	J	DNA	CDR3
TRBV6-2/TRBV6-3	TRBD2	.	TRBJ2-1	TGTGCCAGCAGTTTATCTAGCGGGAGGGCTAATGAGCAGTTCTTC	CASSLSSGRANEQFF
TRBV3-1/TRBV3-2	TRBD2	.	TRBJ2-1	TGTGCCAGCAGCCAAGACGCTATGAGCGGGGATGAGCAGTTCTTC	CASSQDAMSGDEQFF
TRBV21-1	.	.	TRBJ2-2	TGTGCCAGCACCAAAAGAGTGGGTGCGGGCCACATGAGCACCGGGGAGCTGTTTTTT	CASTKRVGAGHMSTGELFF
TRBV7-3	.	.	TRBJ2-2	TGTGCCAGCAGCCAGTTTGCGGGGAGCACCGGGGAGCTGTTTTTT	CASSQFAGSTGELFF
TRBV5-1	TRBD2	.	TRBJ2-5	TGCGCCAGCAGCTGGGGGACTAGCGGCCAAGAGACCCAGTACTTC	CASSWGTSGQETQYF
TRBV6-4	.	.	TRBJ1-5	TGTGCCAGCAGTGACTCAGGCTGGACTGCGGAGCCCCAGCATTTT	CASSDSGWTAEPQHF
TRBV6-5	.	.	TRBJ1-2	TGTGCCAGCAGTTACTCATGGTCGGATGGCTACACCTTC	CASSYSWSDGYTF
TRBV2	.	.	TRBJ1-2	TGTGCCAGCAGCGGCAGGGGTGGCTATGGCTACACCTTC	CASSGRGGYGYTF
TRBV12-3/TRBV12-4	TRBD2	.	TRBJ2-1	TGTGCCAGCAATCCCACGGCGGGGGATGAGCAGTTCTTC	CASNPTAGDEQFF
TRBV7-8	TRBD1	.	TRBJ2-3	TGTGCCAGCAGCTTATATTCAGGGGGTTCCACAGATACGCAGTATTTT	CASSLYSGGSTDTQYF
TRBV6-5	.	.	TRBJ1-4	TGTGCCAGCAGTTACTCAGCGGGAAAACTGTTTTTT	CASSYSAGKLFF
TRBV7-6	TRBD1	.	TRBJ1-5	TGTGCCAGCAGCTTAACCGACAGGGGCGGGGTGGGCAATCAGCCCCAGCATTTT	CASSLTDRGGVGNQPQHF
TRBV7-3	.	.	TRBJ2-7	TGTGCCAGCAGCTTAGACCCGGGGTCCTACGAGCAGTACTTC	CASSLDPGSYEQYF
TRBV28	TRBD2	.	TRBJ2-2	TGTGCCAGCAGTTTAGGCGGGAGTATCGGGGAGCTGTTTTTT	CASSLGGSIGELFF
TRBV5-1	.	once	TRBJ2-1	TGCGCCAGCAGCCCACTGTTGGGACTCCGAGGAGGACAGTTCTTC	CASSPLLGLRGGQFF
TRBV18	TRBD1	.	TRBJ2-5	TGTGCCAGCTCACGCTCCGGGACAGGGGAAGAGACCCAGTACTTC	CASSRSGTGEETQYF
TRBV3-1/TRBV3-2	TRBD2	.	TRBJ2-7	TGTGCCAGCAGCCAAGCCGGGCTAGCGGGAGTTGGAGAGCAGTACTTC	CASSQAGLAGVGEQYF
TRBV6-5	.	.	TRBJ2-7	TGTGCCAGCAGTTACCAGTTGTCCTACGAGCAGTACTTC	CASSYQLSYEQYF
TRBV5-1	TRBD1	.	TRBJ1-4	TGCGCCAGCAGCCTCGGGACAGGGAATGAAAAACTGTTTTTT	CASSLGTGNEKLFF
TRBV3-1/TRBV3-2	TRBD1	.	TRBJ1-1	TGTGCCAGCAGCCAAGCCGCGAACAGGGGCAGGAACACTGAAGCTTTCTTT	CASSQAANRGRNTEAFF
TRBV12-3/TRBV12-4	TRBD2	.	TRBJ2-7	TGTGCCAGTAGACTAGCGGCCACCTACGAGCAGTACTTC	CASRLAATYEQYF
TRBV11-2	.	.	TRBJ1-1	TGTGCCAGCAGCTTAGGACTTATCAGAGGAACTGAAGCTTTCTTT	CASSLGLIRGTEAFF
TRBV28	TRBD1	.	TRBJ1-5	TGTGCCAGCAGGAGATCCGGGACAGGGGAACAGCCCCAGCATTTT	CASRRSGTGEQPQHF
TRBV19	.	.	TRBJ1-2	TGTGCCAGTAGTATAAAGGGCGGAGGGGACCATGGCTACACCTTC	CASSIKGGGDHGYTF
TRBV19	TRBD2	.	TRBJ2-7	TGTGCCAGTAGTGCCCGACCGGGACTAGCGGGAGGAAGCGAGCAGTACTTC	CASSARPGLAGGSEQYF
TRBV5-6	.	.	TRBJ2-5	TGTGCCAGCAGCGGCGGGGTGGCCCTTCGAGAGACCCAGTACTTC	CASSGGVALRETQYF
TRBV5-4	.	.	TRBJ1-4	TGTGCCAGCAGCCTCAACCCCGGCAGGGGTAATGAAAAACTGTTTTTT	CASSLNPGRGNEKLFF
TRBV29-1	TRBD1	.	TRBJ1-1	TGCAGCGTTGTCTTACCGGACAGGGCGGGCACTGAAGCTTTCTTT	CSVVLPDRAGTEAFF
TRBV30	.	.	TRBJ1-1	TGTGCCTGGAGTCCCCGCAGTATAATGAACACTGAAGCTTTCTTT	CAWSPRSIMNTEAFF
TRBV28	TRBD1	few	TRBJ1-2	TGTGCCAGCAGCCTGGGGGCCCCTGACAGGGGCTATGGCTACACCTTC	CASSLGAPDRGYGYTF
TRBV12-2	.	many	TRBJ1-2	TGTGCAAGTCGCTTAGGGGCAGCCAACTATGGCTACACCTTC	CASRLGAANYGYTF
TRBV11-2	TRBD2	.	TRBJ2-3	TGTGCCAGCAGCTCGACACGGAGCGGGAGGGCCAGTACAGATACGCAGTATTTT	CASSSTRSGRASTDTQYF
TRBV9	TRBD1	.	TRBJ1-2	TGTGCCAGCAGCGTCGCCCCTGTAGACAGGGGGTCCGATGGCTACACCTTC	CASSVAPVDRGSDGYTF
TRBV6-2/TRBV6-3	TRBD2	.	TRBJ2-3	TGTGCCAGCAGTTACTGGCGGGGGGATCGCACAGATACGCAGTATTTT	CASSYWRGDRTDTQYF
TRBV7-9	.	.	TRBJ2-1	TGTGCCAGCAGCCCATGGGGGGTAGGGGTAAATAATGAGCAGTTCTTC	CASSPWGVGVNNEQFF
TRBV9	.	.	TRBJ2-3	TGTGCCAGCAGCACTCAAGCTGGCGGTACGCAGTATTTT	CASSTQAGGTQYF
TRBV28	.	.	TRBJ1-1	TGTGCCAGCAGGTTGGGACAATATGGCACTGAAGCTTTCTTT	CASRLGQYGTEAFF